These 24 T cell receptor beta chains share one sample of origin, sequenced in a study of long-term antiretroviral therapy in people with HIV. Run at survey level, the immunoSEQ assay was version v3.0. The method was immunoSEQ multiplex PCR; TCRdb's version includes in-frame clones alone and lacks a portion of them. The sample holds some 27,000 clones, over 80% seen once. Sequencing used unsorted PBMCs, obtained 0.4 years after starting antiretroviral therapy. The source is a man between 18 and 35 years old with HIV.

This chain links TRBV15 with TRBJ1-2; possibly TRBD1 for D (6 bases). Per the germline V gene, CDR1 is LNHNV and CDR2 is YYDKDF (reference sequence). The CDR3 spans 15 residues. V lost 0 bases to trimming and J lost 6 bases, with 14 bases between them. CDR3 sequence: CATSRDYREGDGYTF. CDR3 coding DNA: TGTGCCACCAGCAGAGATTACAGGGAAGGAGATGGCTACACCTTC. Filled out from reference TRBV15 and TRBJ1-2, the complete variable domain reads DAMVIQNPRYQVTQFGKPVTLSCSQTLNHNVMYWYQQKSSQAPKLLFHYYDKDFNNEADTPDNFQSRRPNTSFCFLDIRSPGLGDTAMYLCATSRDYREGDGYTFGSGTRLTVV.

CDR3 sequence reads: CASSSGLGTNEQFF. CDR3 bases: TGTGCCAGCAGCTCTGGACTAGGGACCAATGAGCAGTTCTTC. The chain uses TRBV7-6 and TRBJ2-1; 7 bases match TRBD2. J gave up 6 bases and V 4 bases, and 6 bases lay outside the gene matches. The CDR3 covers 14 residues. Per the germline V gene, CDR1 is SGHVS and CDR2 is FNYEAQ.

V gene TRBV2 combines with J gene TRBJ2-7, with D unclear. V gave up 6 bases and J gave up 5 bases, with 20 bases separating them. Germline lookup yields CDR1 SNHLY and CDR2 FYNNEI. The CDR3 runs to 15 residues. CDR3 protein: CASRVPNGPWDEQYF. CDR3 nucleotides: TGTGCCAGCAGGGTCCCGAATGGACCGTGGGACGAGCAGTACTTC. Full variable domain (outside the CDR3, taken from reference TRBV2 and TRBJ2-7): EPEVTQTPSHQVTQMGQEVILRCVPISNHLYFYWYRQILGQKVEFLVSFYNNEISEKSEIFDDQFSVERPDGSNFTLKIRSTKLEDSAMYFCASRVPNGPWDEQYFGPGTRLTVT.

The CDR3 bases are TGTGCCAGCAGTTTGGTTTCGGGGAGTGAGCAGTTCTTC. Residues: CASSLVSGSEQFF. The chain joins TRBV28 to TRBJ2-1; tentatively, D is TRBD2 (5 bases). The V gene lost 3 bases and the J gene lost 9 bases, with 12 bases spanning the gap. The CDR3 has 13 residues. Germline assignment: CDR1 MDHEN and CDR2 SYDVKM. Drawing the rest from reference TRBV28 and TRBJ2-1, the complete variable domain is DVKVTQSSRYLVKRTGEKVFLECVQDMDHENMFWYRQDPGLGLRLIYFSYDVKMKEKGDIPEGYSVSREKKERFSLILESASTNQTSMYLCASSLVSGSEQFFGPGTRLTVL.

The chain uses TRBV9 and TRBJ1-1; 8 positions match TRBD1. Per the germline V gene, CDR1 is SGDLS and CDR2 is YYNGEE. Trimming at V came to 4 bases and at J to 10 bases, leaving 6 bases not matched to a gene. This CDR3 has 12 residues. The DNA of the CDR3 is TGTGCCAGCAGCCCGGACAGGGTGGGAGCTTTCTTT. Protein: CASSPDRVGAFF.

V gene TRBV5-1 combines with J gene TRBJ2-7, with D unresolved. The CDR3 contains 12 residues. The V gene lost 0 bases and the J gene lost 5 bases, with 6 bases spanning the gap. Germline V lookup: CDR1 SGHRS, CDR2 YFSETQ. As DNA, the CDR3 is TGCGCCAGCAGCTTGGTTCGGGACGAGCAGTACTTC. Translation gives CASSLVRDEQYF.

Here the CDR3 reads CASSFYRGSPYEQYF. CDR3 nucleotides: TGTGCCAGCAGTTTCTACAGGGGCAGTCCCTACGAGCAGTACTTC. This chain joins TRBV27 and TRBJ2-7, with TRBD1 matching 7 bases. The CDR3 has 15 residues. Trimming cost V 3 bases and J 2 bases; bases outside gene matches: 7. Germline-derived CDR1 and CDR2 are MNHEY and SMNVEV (reference sequence).

CDR3 loop: CASSESETGGNYGYTF. CDR3 coding DNA: TGTGCCAGCAGTGAATCAGAGACAGGGGGCAACTATGGCTACACCTTC. The V gene is TRBV6-1, the J gene TRBJ1-2, with 10 bases fitting TRBD1. In germline, CDR1 is MNHNS, CDR2 SASEGT. This CDR3 is 16 amino acids long. The ends lost 2 bases at V and 2 bases at J; junction bases unmatched: 5.

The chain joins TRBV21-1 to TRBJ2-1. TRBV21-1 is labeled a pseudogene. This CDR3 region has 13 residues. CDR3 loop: CASSKEDYNEQFF. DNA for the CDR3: TGTGCCAGCAGCAAAGAAGACTACAATGAGCAGTTCTTC.

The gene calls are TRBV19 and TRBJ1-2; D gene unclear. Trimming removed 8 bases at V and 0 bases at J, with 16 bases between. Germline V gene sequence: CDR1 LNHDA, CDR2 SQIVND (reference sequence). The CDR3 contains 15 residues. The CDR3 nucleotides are TGTGCCAGTTCCTCGGGAAACTATGCTAACTATGGCTACACCTTC. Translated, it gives CASSSGNYANYGYTF.

The CDR3 region has the DNA TGTGCCAGCAGCCCTAGGGGGGACGACGCGAACACTGAAGCTTTCTTT. Translating gives CASSPRGDDANTEAFF. The rearrangement uses TRBV7-3 and TRBJ1-1; TRBD1 is a possible D gene (6 bases). The CDR3 totals 16 residues. The ends were cut back, 5 bases at V and 1 base at J, with 17 bases in the middle. Germline V gene lookup returns CDR1 SGHTA and CDR2 FQGTGA. Based on the CDR3 plus reference TRBV7-3 and TRBJ1-1, the full variable domain is GAGVSQTPSNKVTEKGKYVELRCDPISGHTALYWYRQSLGQGPEFLIYFQGTGAADDSGLPNDRFFAVRPEGSVSTLKIQRTERGDSAVYLCASSPRGDDANTEAFFGQGTRLTVV.

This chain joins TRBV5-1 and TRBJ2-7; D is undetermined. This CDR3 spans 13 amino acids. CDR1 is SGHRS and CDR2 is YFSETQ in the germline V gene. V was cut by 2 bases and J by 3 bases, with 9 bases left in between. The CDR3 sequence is CASSLSESYEQYF. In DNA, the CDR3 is TGCGCCAGCAGCTTAAGTGAAAGCTACGAGCAGTACTTC.

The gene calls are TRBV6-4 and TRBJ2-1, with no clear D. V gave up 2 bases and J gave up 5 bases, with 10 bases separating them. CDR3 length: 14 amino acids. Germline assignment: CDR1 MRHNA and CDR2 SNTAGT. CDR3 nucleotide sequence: TGTGCCAGCAGTGACCCTATGCTAGACAATGAGCAGTTCTTC. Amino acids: CASSDPMLDNEQFF.

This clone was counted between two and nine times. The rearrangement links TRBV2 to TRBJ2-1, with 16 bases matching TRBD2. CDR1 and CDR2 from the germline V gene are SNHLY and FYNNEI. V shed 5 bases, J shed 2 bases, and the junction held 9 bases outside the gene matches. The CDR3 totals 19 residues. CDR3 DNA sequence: TGTGCCAGCAGTACCGGGACTAGCGGGGGGGCCGGGACCTACAATGAGCAGTTCTTC. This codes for CASSTGTSGGAGTYNEQFF. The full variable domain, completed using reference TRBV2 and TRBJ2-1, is EPEVTQTPSHQVTQMGQEVILRCVPISNHLYFYWYRQILGQKVEFLVSFYNNEISEKSEIFDDQFSVERPDGSNFTLKIRSTKLEDSAMYFCASSTGTSGGAGTYNEQFFGPGTRLTVL.

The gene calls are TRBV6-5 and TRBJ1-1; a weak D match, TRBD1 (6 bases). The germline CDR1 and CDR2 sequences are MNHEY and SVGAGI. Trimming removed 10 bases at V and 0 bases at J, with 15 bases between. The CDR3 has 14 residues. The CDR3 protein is CATGQNYMNTEAFF. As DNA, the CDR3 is TGTGCCACTGGACAGAATTACATGAACACTGAAGCTTTCTTT.

The CDR3 nucleotides read TGTGCCAGTAGTCTAAAGACAGGGTCGTGGACTGAAGCTTTCTTT. Translation: CASSLKTGSWTEAFF. The V and J genes are TRBV19 and TRBJ1-1, with 7 bases identical to TRBD1. The CDR3 loop spans 15 amino acids. J lost 5 bases, V lost 5 bases, and 11 bases had no gene match. Germline V gives CDR1 LNHDA, CDR2 SQIVND (reference sequence). Together with reference TRBV19 and TRBJ1-1, the CDR3 gives the full variable domain: DGGITQSPKYLFRKEGQNVTLSCEQNLNHDAMYWYRQDPGQGLRLIYYSQIVNDFQKGDIAEGYSVSREKKESFPLTVTSAQKNPTAFYLCASSLKTGSWTEAFFGQGTRLTVV.

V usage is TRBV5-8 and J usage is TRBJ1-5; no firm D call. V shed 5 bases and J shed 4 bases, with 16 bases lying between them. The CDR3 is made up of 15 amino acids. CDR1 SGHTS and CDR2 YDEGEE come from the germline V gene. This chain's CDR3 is CASSSDGGPNQPQHF. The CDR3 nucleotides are TGTGCCAGCAGTTCGGACGGCGGGCCTAATCAGCCCCAGCATTTT.

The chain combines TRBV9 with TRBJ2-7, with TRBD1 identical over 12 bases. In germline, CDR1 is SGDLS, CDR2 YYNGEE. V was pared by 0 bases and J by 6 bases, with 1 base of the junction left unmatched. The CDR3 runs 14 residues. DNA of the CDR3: TGTGCCAGCAGCGTAGCGGGACAGGGGGCCGAGCAGTACTTC. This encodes CASSVAGQGAEQYF. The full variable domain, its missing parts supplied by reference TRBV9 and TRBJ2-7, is DSGVTQTPKHLITATGQRVTLRCSPRSGDLSVYWYQQSLDQGLQFLIQYYNGEERAKGNILERFSAQQFPDLHSELNLSSLELGDSALYFCASSVAGQGAEQYFGPGTRLTVT.

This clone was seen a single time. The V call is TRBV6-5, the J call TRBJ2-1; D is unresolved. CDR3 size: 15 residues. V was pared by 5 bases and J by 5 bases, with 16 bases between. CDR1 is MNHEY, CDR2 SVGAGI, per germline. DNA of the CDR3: TGTGCCAGCAGTCCCGGGCCCTATGGGGACAATGAGCAGTTCTTC. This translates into CASSPGPYGDNEQFF.

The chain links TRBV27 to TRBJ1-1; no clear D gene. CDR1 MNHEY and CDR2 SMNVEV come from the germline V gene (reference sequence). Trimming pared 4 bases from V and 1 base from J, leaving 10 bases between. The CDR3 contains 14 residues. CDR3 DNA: TGTGCCAGCAGTTCCCCGGGAGAGAACACTGAAGCTTTCTTT. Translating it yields CASSSPGENTEAFF.

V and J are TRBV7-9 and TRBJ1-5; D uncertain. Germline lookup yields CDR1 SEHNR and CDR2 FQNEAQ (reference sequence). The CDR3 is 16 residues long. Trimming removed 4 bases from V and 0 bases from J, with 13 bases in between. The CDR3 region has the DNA TGTGCCAGCAGCTCCAGCCGGGGTTATAGCAATCAGCCCCAGCATTTT. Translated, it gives CASSSSRGYSNQPQHF.

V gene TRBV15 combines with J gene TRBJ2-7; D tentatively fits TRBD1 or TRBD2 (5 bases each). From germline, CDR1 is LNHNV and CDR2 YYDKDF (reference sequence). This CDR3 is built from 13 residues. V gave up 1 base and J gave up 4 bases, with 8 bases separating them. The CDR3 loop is CATSRVGTYEQYF. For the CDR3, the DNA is TGTGCCACCAGCAGAGTTGGGACGTACGAGCAGTACTTC. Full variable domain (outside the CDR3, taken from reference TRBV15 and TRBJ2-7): DAMVIQNPRYQVTQFGKPVTLSCSQTLNHNVMYWYQQKSSQAPKLLFHYYDKDFNNEADTPDNFQSRRPNTSFCFLDIRSPGLGDTAMYLCATSRVGTYEQYFGPGTRLTVT.

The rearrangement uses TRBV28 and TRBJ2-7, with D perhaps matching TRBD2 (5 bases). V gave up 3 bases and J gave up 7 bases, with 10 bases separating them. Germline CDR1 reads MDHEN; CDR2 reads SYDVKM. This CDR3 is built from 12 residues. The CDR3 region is CASSLPTREQYF. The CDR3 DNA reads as TGTGCCAGCAGTTTGCCCACTAGAGAGCAGTACTTC. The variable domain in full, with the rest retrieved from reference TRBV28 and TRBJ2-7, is DVKVTQSSRYLVKRTGEKVFLECVQDMDHENMFWYRQDPGLGLRLIYFSYDVKMKEKGDIPEGYSVSREKKERFSLILESASTNQTSMYLCASSLPTREQYFGPGTRLTVT.

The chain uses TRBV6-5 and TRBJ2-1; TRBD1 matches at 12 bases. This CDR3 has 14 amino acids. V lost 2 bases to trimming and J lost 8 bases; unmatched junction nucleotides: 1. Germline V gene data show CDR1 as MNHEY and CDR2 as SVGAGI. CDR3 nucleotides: TGTGCCAGCAGTTACGGGACAGGGGGCTATGAGCAGTTCTTC. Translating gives CASSYGTGGYEQFF.